This record covers a single T cell receptor beta chain. Its specificity is unknown. This entry belongs to a study of T-cell memory formation after mild COVID-19. Overall study context: TCR clusters largely stayed donor specific. Whole-study findings and limits: Day 15 to 85 contracting clones showed balanced CD4/CD8; day 15 to 37 expanders favored CD4+. Pre-infection memory already had some responding clones, implying cross-reactive memory joined. The main location of contracting CD4+ clones was CM and EM, and that of contracting CD8+ clones was EMRA.

Germline CDR1 MNHEY, CDR2 SVGAGI. The J segment lost 4 bases and the V segment lost 4 bases, leaving 10 bases of the junction unmatched. The CDR3 runs to 16 residues. A single record per CDR3 protein comes from TCRdb applying MiXCR to the 5' RACE reads. There are 470,000 or so distinct CDR3 sequences in the sample; roughly 18% occur only once, and under 25% lies in the top ten. Sequencing used PBMCs or a T cell subset sorted from them (not recorded which). The chain has TRBV6-5 and TRBJ2-1, with 7 nucleotides matching TRBD1. This receptor was identified in a young man who had mild COVID-19 (a few samples of this study predate the infection). Cell type and time point are not known. The CDR3: CASSSLSGGQYNEQFF. CDR3 DNA: TGTGCCAGCAGTTCACTATCAGGGGGACAATACAATGAGCAGTTCTTC.